The 2 T cell receptor beta chains given below trace back to one sample, sequenced in a study of cytomegalovirus exposure and HLA in healthy donors. The repertoire was sequenced with immunoSEQ multiplex PCR; TCRdb's copy has only in-frame clones and lacks some. This sample carries about 110,000 clones, more than 90% of them seen once, and the ten largest clones take under 0.75%. Sequencing was done on a sample of PBMCs. The receptors originated from a woman aged 18 to 35 in good health and CMV-seronegative.

The gene calls are TRBV27 and TRBJ1-4; TRBD1 might be the D (5 bases). V was cut by 5 bases and J by 4 bases, with 11 bases left in between. Per the germline V gene, CDR1 is MNHEY and CDR2 is SMNVEV (reference sequence). The CDR3 is 14 residues long. CDR3 protein: CASSLGHLNEKLFF. The CDR3 bases are TGTGCCAGCAGTCTTGGACACCTTAATGAAAAACTGTTTTTT.

This clone has just one count. The chain combines TRBV27 with TRBJ1-1, with D tentatively TRBD1 (5 bases). The V end lost 2 bases, the J end lost 1 base, and 8 bases lay between the germline ends. Germline-derived CDR1 and CDR2 are MNHEY and SMNVEV (reference sequence). The CDR3 spans 14 residues. As DNA, the CDR3 is TGTGCCAGCAGTTTAGCCCAGGGGAACACTGAAGCTTTCTTT. As protein: CASSLAQGNTEAFF.